These 9 T cell receptor beta chains originate from one sample sequenced in a study of shared clonotypes between healthy human individuals. Only in-frame clones appear in the TCRdb table, and some are missing; sequencing was by immunoSEQ multiplex PCR. Here the sample spans 2,100,000 or so clones, 90% to 96% being singletons. Specimen: naive CD4+ T cells sorted from blood. The sample's subset: CD45RA+ positively selected. The receptor source for this set is a man between 18 and 29 years old in good health.

This sequence joins TRBV2 and TRBJ2-5, with TRBD1 identical over 9 bases. Germline V CDR1 and CDR2: SNHLY, FYNNEI. The CDR3 has 15 residues. V dropped 7 bases and J dropped 5; count of bases not matched to a gene: 11. The CDR3 DNA reads as TGTGCCAGCACCGAAATGGGACAGGGTCAGGAGACCCAGTACTTC. It translates to CASTEMGQGQETQYF.

This clone was recorded only once. The chain combines TRBV2 with TRBJ2-5, with D tentatively TRBD2 (6 bases). Per germline, CDR1 SNHLY and CDR2 FYNNEI. The CDR3 has 13 amino acids. V shed 8 bases and J shed 4 bases, with 14 bases lying between them. CDR3 sequence: CASGGIKVETQYF. The CDR3 nucleotides are TGTGCCAGCGGAGGGATTAAAGTAGAGACCCAGTACTTC.

The CDR3 spells CASSLGTSAQETQYF. The CDR3 region has the DNA TGTGCCAGCAGCCTTGGGACTAGCGCGCAAGAGACCCAGTACTTC. The rearrangement links TRBV7-9 to TRBJ2-5; 10 nucleotides line up with TRBD2. Looked up from germline, CDR1 is SEHNR and CDR2 is FQNEAQ (reference sequence). V gave up 5 bases and J gave up 2 bases; unmatched junction bases: 5. This CDR3 is built from 15 residues. The full variable domain, in which reference TRBV7-9 and TRBJ2-5 provide the parts outside the CDR3, is DTGVSQNPRHKITKRGQNVTFRCDPISEHNRLYWYRQTLGQGPEFLTYFQNEAQLEKSRLLSDRFSAERPKGSFSTLEIQRTEQGDSAMYLCASSLGTSAQETQYFGPGTRLLVL.

The rearrangement uses TRBV6-6 and TRBJ2-3; 7 bases map to TRBD2. Germline V gene data show CDR1 as MNHNY and CDR2 as SVGAGI (reference sequence). This CDR3 region has 14 residues. V shed 3 bases, J shed 5 bases, and the junction held 5 bases outside the gene matches. The CDR3 is CASSYTSAVDTQYF. In DNA, the CDR3 is TGTGCCAGCAGTTATACTAGCGCCGTAGATACGCAGTATTTT.

The chain is built from TRBV7-9 and TRBJ1-5; weak D call: TRBD1 (5 bases). The V and J ends lost 5 bases and 6 bases respectively, with 20 bases between them. The CDR3 is 16 amino acids. CDR1 and CDR2 (germline): SEHNR, FQNEAQ (reference sequence). CDR3 nucleotide sequence: TGTGCCAGCAGCCTTGTAGGGCCCCGGGGCGCTCAGCCCCAGCATTTT. Translation gives CASSLVGPRGAQPQHF.

The J gene is TRBJ1-6, the V gene TRBV4-1; D remains unclear. Germline assignment: CDR1 MGHRA and CDR2 YSYEKL. With 5 bases removed from V and 4 bases from J, the gap between germline ends came to 6 bases. This CDR3 has 13 amino acids. The CDR3 bases are TGCGCCAGCAGCGGAGGTTATAATTCACCCCTCCACTTT. It is translated as CASSGGYNSPLHF.

The rearrangement joins TRBV7-9 to TRBJ2-1; D may be TRBD2 (6 bases). The CDR3 totals 17 residues. V was cut by 5 bases and J by 3 bases, with 20 bases left in between. The germline V gene has CDR1 SEHNR and CDR2 FQNEAQ (reference sequence). The CDR3 is CASSPTNGGPDYNEQFF. For the CDR3, the DNA is TGTGCCAGCAGCCCGACTAACGGAGGGCCCGACTACAATGAGCAGTTCTTC.

The V gene is TRBV25-1, the J gene TRBJ1-2; the D is unclear. Trimming shortened V by 4 bases and J by 8 bases, and 11 bases separated the two germline ends. Germline V lookup: CDR1 MGHDK, CDR2 SYGVNS. The length of the CDR3 is 12 residues. The CDR3: CASSVKGIGYTF. For the CDR3, the DNA is TGTGCCAGCAGTGTAAAAGGGATCGGCTACACCTTC.

The table lists this clone with a few counts. The rearrangement uses TRBV5-1 and TRBJ2-5, with D unresolved. V was shortened by 1 base and J by 5 bases, with 3 bases between the two germline ends. The CDR3 covers 11 residues. The V gene's germline CDR1 is SGHRS and CDR2 YFSETQ. CDR3 coding DNA: TGCGCCAGCAGCTTGCATGAGACCCAGTACTTC. Protein: CASSLHETQYF.